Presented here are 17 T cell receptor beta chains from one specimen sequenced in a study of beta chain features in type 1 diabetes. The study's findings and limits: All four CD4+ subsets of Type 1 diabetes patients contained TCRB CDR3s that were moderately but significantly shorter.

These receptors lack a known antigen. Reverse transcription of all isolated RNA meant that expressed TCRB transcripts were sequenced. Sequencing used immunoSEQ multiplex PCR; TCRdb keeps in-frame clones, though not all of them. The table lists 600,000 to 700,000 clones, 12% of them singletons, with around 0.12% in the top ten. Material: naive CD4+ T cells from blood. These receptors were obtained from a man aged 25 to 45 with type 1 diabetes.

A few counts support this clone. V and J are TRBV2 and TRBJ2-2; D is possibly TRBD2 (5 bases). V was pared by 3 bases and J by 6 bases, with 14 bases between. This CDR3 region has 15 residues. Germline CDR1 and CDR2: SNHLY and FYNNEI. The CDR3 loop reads CASSEDLAWAGELFF. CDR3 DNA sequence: TGTGCCAGCAGTGAGGATCTAGCTTGGGCCGGGGAGCTGTTTTTT.

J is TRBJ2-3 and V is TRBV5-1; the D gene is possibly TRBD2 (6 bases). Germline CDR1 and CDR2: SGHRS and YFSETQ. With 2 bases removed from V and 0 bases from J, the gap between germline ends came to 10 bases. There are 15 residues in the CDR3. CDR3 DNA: TGCGCCAGCAGCTTCTCCGGGACTAGCACAGATACGCAGTATTTT. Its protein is CASSFSGTSTDTQYF.

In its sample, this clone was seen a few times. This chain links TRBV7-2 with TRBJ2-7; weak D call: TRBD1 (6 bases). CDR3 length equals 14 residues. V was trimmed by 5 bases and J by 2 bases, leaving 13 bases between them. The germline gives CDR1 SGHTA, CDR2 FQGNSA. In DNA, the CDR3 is TGTGCCAGCAGCCCTGACAGGAGCGCCTACGAGCAGTACTTC. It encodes CASSPDRSAYEQYF.

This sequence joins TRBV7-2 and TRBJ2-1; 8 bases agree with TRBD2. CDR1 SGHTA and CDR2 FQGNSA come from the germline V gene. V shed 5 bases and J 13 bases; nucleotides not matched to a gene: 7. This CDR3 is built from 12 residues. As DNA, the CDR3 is TGTGCCAGCAGCCCGGGACTAGTTTCACAGTTCTTC. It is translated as CASSPGLVSQFF.

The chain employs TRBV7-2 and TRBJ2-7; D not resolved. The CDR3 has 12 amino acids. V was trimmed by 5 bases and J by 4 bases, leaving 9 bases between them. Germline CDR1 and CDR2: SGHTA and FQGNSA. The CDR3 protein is CASSQGIYEQYF. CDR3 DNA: TGTGCCAGCAGCCAAGGCATATACGAGCAGTACTTC.

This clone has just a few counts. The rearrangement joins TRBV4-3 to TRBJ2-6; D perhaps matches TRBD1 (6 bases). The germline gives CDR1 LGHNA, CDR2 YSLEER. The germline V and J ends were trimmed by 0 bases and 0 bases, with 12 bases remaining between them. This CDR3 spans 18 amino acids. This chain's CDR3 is CASSQDQGFYSGANVLTF. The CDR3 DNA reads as TGCGCCAGCAGCCAAGATCAGGGGTTCTACTCTGGGGCCAACGTCCTGACTTTC.

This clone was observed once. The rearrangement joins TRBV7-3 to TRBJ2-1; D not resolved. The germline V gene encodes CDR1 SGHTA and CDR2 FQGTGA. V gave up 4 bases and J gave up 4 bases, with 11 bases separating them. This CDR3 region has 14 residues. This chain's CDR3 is CASSSSPAYNEQFF. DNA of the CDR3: TGTGCCAGCAGCTCTTCCCCAGCGTACAATGAGCAGTTCTTC.

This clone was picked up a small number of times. The CDR3 DNA follows: TGTGCCAGCAGCGCAAAGGGTTACAGGGGAGGTCATGGCTACACCTTC. It specifies CASSAKGYRGGHGYTF. This chain uses TRBV9 with TRBJ1-2; TRBD1 aligns across 7 bases. The CDR3 is 16 residues long. V trimming: 3 bases; J trimming: 6 bases; junction bases outside the gene matches: 14. The germline V gene has CDR1 SGDLS and CDR2 YYNGEE.

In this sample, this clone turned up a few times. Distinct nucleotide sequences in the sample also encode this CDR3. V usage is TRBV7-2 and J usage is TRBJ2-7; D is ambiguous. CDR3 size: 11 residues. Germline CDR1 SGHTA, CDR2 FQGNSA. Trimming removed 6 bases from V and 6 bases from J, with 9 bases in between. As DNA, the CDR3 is TGTGCCAGCAGTTTAAGGAGCGAGCAGTACTTC. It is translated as CASSLRSEQYF.

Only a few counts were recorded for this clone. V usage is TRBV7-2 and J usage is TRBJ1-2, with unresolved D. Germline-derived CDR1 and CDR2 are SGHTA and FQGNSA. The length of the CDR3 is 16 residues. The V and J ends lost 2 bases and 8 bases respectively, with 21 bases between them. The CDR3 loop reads CASSLQGPILMGGYTF. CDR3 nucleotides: TGTGCCAGCAGCTTACAAGGTCCGATTCTTATGGGCGGCTACACCTTC.

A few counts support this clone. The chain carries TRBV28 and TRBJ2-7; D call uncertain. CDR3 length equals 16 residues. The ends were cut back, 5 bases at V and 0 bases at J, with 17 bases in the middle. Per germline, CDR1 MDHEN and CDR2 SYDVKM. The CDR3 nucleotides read TGTGCCAGCAGTGGATCGTTCGGCTCGACCTCCTACGAGCAGTACTTC. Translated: CASSGSFGSTSYEQYF. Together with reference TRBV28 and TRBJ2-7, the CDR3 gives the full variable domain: DVKVTQSSRYLVKRTGEKVFLECVQDMDHENMFWYRQDPGLGLRLIYFSYDVKMKEKGDIPEGYSVSREKKERFSLILESASTNQTSMYLCASSGSFGSTSYEQYFGPGTRLTVT.

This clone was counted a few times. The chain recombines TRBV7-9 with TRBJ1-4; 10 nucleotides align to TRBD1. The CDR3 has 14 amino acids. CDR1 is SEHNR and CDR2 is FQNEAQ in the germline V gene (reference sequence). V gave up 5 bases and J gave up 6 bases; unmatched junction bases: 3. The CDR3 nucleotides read TGTGCCAGCAGCCAAGGGACAGGGGATGAAAAACTGTTTTTT. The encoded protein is CASSQGTGDEKLFF. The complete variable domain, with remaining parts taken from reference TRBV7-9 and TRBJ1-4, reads DTGVSQNPRHKITKRGQNVTFRCDPISEHNRLYWYRQTLGQGPEFLTYFQNEAQLEKSRLLSDRFSAERPKGSFSTLEIQRTEQGDSAMYLCASSQGTGDEKLFFGSGTQLSVL.

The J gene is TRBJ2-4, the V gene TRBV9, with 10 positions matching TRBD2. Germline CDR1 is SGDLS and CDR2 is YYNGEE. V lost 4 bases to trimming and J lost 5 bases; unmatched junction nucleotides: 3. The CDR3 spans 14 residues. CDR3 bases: TGTGCCAGCAGCCTAGCGGGGGCTGAAAACATTCAGTACTTC. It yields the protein CASSLAGAENIQYF. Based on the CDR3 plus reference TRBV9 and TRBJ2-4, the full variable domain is DSGVTQTPKHLITATGQRVTLRCSPRSGDLSVYWYQQSLDQGLQFLIQYYNGEERAKGNILERFSAQQFPDLHSELNLSSLELGDSALYFCASSLAGAENIQYFGAGTRLSVL.

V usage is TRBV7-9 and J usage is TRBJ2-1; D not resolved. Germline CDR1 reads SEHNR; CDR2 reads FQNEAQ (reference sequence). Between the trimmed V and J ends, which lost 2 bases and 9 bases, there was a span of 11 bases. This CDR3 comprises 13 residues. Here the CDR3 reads CASSLSQSIEQFF. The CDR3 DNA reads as TGTGCCAGCAGCTTAAGCCAGTCCATTGAGCAGTTCTTC.

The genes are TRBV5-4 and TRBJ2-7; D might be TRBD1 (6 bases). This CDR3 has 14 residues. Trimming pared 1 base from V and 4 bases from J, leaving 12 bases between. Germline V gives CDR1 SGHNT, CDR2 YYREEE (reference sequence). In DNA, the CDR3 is TGTGCCAGCAGCTTGAACAGGGCACTTTACGAGCAGTACTTC. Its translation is CASSLNRALYEQYF.

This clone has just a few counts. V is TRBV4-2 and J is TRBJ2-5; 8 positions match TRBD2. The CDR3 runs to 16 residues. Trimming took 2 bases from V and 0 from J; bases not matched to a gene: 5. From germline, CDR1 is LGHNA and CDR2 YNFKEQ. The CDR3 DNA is TGTGCCAGCAGCCAAACTAGCGGCCGGTACCAAGAGACCCAGTACTTC. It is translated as CASSQTSGRYQETQYF.

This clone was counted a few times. CDR3 sequence (DNA): TGTGCCAGCTCACTTGACAGGGCCAACTATGGCTACACCTTC. Protein sequence: CASSLDRANYGYTF. The chain combines TRBV18 with TRBJ1-2; TRBD1 matches 7 bases. Germline values: CDR1 KGHSH, CDR2 LQKENI. The length of the CDR3 is 14 residues. After removal of 4 bases from V and 2 bases from J, the junction contained 4 bases not matched to a gene.